The 23 T cell receptor beta chains below were found in one sample sequenced in a study of blood T cells in healthy people across ages. Then a second PCR, running roughly 6 to 11 cycles, was carried out with a sample-barcoded 5' primer and a J-beta primer mix. From the 5' RACE reads, TCRdb called clonotypes with MiXCR, one entry per CDR3 protein. Of over 1,500,000 distinct CDR3 sequences in the sample, roughly two fifths were seen once. Material for sequencing was blood. The receptors originated from a human donor in good health.

In this sample, this clonotype turned up a few times. V gene TRBV27 combines with J gene TRBJ1-1; TRBD1 agrees at 7 bases. The germline gives CDR1 MNHEY, CDR2 SMNVEV (reference sequence). The CDR3 has 16 amino acids. With 5 bases clipped from V and 2 bases from J, the junction kept 11 bases outside the gene matches. In DNA, the CDR3 is TGTGCCAGCAGTCTCTTCCCCGGGACAGCTAACACTGAAGCTTTCTTT. Translated, it gives CASSLFPGTANTEAFF.

The V gene is TRBV20-1, the J gene TRBJ1-5; D is possibly TRBD1 (5 bases). CDR3 length: 14 amino acids. Trimming left V 1 base short and J 7 bases short, with 14 bases between. Germline assignment: CDR1 DFQATT and CDR2 SNEGSKA (reference sequence). The DNA for the CDR3 is TGCAGTGCTAGAGTGGCTGGGGGAGGACAGCCCCAGCATTTT. This gives the protein CSARVAGGGQPQHF.

This clonotype was recorded a few times. The chain has TRBV7-2 and TRBJ1-2; D not resolved. The CDR3 is 12 residues long. Trimming took off 11 bases at V and 7 bases at J, with 17 bases between the two ends. Germline CDR1 and CDR2: SGHTA and FQGNSA. The CDR3: CASKGSSIGYTF. The DNA for the CDR3 is TGTGCCTCCAAGGGCAGCTCTATTGGCTACACCTTC.

J is TRBJ2-5 and V is TRBV3-1; D could derive from TRBD1 or TRBD2 (6 bases each). The germline gives CDR1 LGHDT, CDR2 YNNKEL (reference sequence). The germline V and J ends were trimmed by 2 bases and 4 bases, with 17 bases remaining between them. The CDR3 covers 16 residues. CDR3 bases: TGTGCCAGCAGCCAATTAAGGGGGGTTAGCAGAGAGACCCAGTACTTC. Translation: CASSQLRGVSRETQYF.

The chain employs TRBV9 and TRBJ2-1, with D uncertain. The CDR3 contains 13 residues. Germline assignment: CDR1 SGDLS and CDR2 YYNGEE. V was pared by 2 bases and J by 4 bases, with 7 bases between. The CDR3 is CASSVNGYNEQFF. DNA for the CDR3: TGTGCCAGCAGCGTTAATGGATACAATGAGCAGTTCTTC. The entire variable domain, with the rest obtained from reference TRBV9 and TRBJ2-1, is as follows: DSGVTQTPKHLITATGQRVTLRCSPRSGDLSVYWYQQSLDQGLQFLIQYYNGEERAKGNILERFSAQQFPDLHSELNLSSLELGDSALYFCASSVNGYNEQFFGPGTRLTVL.

The chain joins TRBV20-1 to TRBJ2-1; 12 bases match TRBD2. CDR3 length: 18 residues. Trimming took 3 bases from V and 0 from J; bases not matched to a gene: 9. Looked up from germline, CDR1 is DFQATT and CDR2 is SNEGSKA (reference sequence). In nucleotides, the CDR3 is TGCAGTGCTAGGACTAGCGGGGGTATTCCTAGCTCCTACAATGAGCAGTTCTTC. It translates to CSARTSGGIPSSYNEQFF.

This clonotype has at least ten counts. The V gene is TRBV7-2, the J gene TRBJ2-7; D may correspond to TRBD1 or TRBD2 (5 bases each). This CDR3 spans 15 amino acids. The V gene lost 5 bases and the J gene lost 4 bases, with 18 bases spanning the gap. Germline V lookup: CDR1 SGHTA, CDR2 FQGNSA. The chain's CDR3 is CASSLRGGELYEQYF. As DNA, the CDR3 is TGTGCCAGCAGCCTCCGTGGGGGAGAGCTATACGAGCAGTACTTC.

The gene calls are TRBV6-5 and TRBJ2-1; 8 bases map to TRBD2. The CDR3 consists of 16 residues. Germline CDR1 and CDR2: MNHEY and SVGAGI. Germline trimming cut 3 bases from V and 9 bases from J; bases unmatched to any gene: 13. CDR3 sequence: CASSYKSGGALGEQFF. CDR3 sequence (DNA): TGTGCCAGCAGTTATAAATCCGGGGGGGCCTTGGGTGAGCAGTTCTTC.

The V and J genes are TRBV21-1 and TRBJ2-1; no check of the table's D call, TRBD1, against the DNA was made. TRBV21-1 is a known pseudogene. The CDR3 consists of 14 residues. The CDR3 region has the DNA TGTGCCAGCAGCTGTGGTGGCAGGGAGAATGAGCAGTTCTTC. Its protein product is CASSCGGRENEQFF.

CDR3 nucleotide sequence: TGTGCCATCAGTGGGATACAGGGGGCGGCCTACGAGCAGTACTTC. Translated: CAISGIQGAAYEQYF. The J gene is TRBJ2-4, the V gene TRBV10-3, with 9 positions matching TRBD1. The J call is doubtful: the DNA matches TRBJ2-7 better. The CDR3 consists of 15 residues. Germline lookup yields CDR1 ENHRY and CDR2 SYGVKD.

Points on this clonotype: Germline and junction disagree at one end, which may indicate a read error. V usage is TRBV20-1 and J usage is TRBJ2-2; TRBD2 aligns across 8 bases. Germline V gene sequence: CDR1 DFQATT, CDR2 SNEGSKA (reference sequence). The CDR3 has 16 amino acids. CDR3 residues: CSTRGPAGGAPGELFF. The CDR3 bases are TGCAGTACTAGAGGCCCCGCCGGGGGGGCGCCCGGGGAGCTGTTTTTT.

J is TRBJ1-5 and V is TRBV7-8; the D gene is possibly TRBD1 (5 bases). Trimming removed 3 bases from V and 4 bases from J, with 13 bases in between. Germline CDR1 is SGHVS and CDR2 is FQNEAQ. The CDR3 covers 15 residues. CDR3 nucleotides: TGTGCCAGCAGCTTTCGCCGACAGACTAATCAGCCCCAGCATTTT. Translation: CASSFRRQTNQPQHF.

The chain is built from TRBV12-3 or TRBV12-4 and TRBJ2-7; TRBD1 aligns across 7 bases. J lost 0 bases, V lost 2 bases, and 7 bases had no gene match. CDR3 length: 16 amino acids. The CDR3 sequence: CASSLKRQGLSYEQYF. CDR3 sequence (DNA): TGTGCCAGCAGTTTAAAAAGACAGGGCCTCTCCTACGAGCAGTACTTC.

The CDR3 loop is CASSFPRTGDRERTYGYTF. The CDR3 DNA sequence: TGTGCCAGCAGCTTCCCACGGACAGGGGACAGAGAAAGGACCTATGGCTACACCTTC. The rearrangement joins TRBV7-9 to TRBJ1-2, with TRBD1 matching 9 bases. Germline V gives CDR1 SEHNR, CDR2 FQNEAQ (reference sequence). CDR3 length: 19 residues. The J segment lost 4 bases and the V segment lost 3 bases, leaving 18 bases of the junction unmatched.

The chain couples TRBV29-1 to TRBJ2-1; D may be TRBD2 (7 bases). V lost 5 bases to trimming and J lost 14 bases, with 16 bases between them. CDR1 is SQVTM, CDR2 ANQGSEA, per germline. The CDR3 is 11 residues long. The CDR3 nucleotides read TGCAGCGTTAAGGGGGGGGCTAGAGAGTTCTTC. It yields the protein CSVKGGAREFF.

This clonotype was counted between two and nine times. This chain connects TRBV4-1 to TRBJ2-1, with D possibly TRBD2 on 6 matching bases. The CDR3 length is 13 residues. Germline CDR1 MGHRA, CDR2 YSYEKL. Trimming stripped 1 base from V and 9 bases from J, with 10 bases between. The CDR3 nucleotides are TGCGCCAGCAGCCAAGGTGGAGGGGTTGAGCAGTTCTTC. This codes for CASSQGGGVEQFF.

The DNA of the CDR3 is TGTGCCAGCAGCCACGACGGGGCCAACACCGGGGAGCTGTTTTTT. Translating it yields CASSHDGANTGELFF. The rearrangement joins TRBV11-1 to TRBJ2-2; D is tentatively TRBD1 or TRBD2 (5 bases each). The CDR3 is 15 residues long. The germline gives CDR1 SGHAT, CDR2 FQDESV (reference sequence). V lost 5 bases to trimming and J lost 2 bases, with 12 bases between them.

This clonotype has just a few counts. This chain connects TRBV6-2 or TRBV6-3 to TRBJ1-2; TRBD1 aligns across 12 bases. Losses at the gene ends were 7 bases for V and 4 bases for J; bases not matched to a gene: 4. Germline loops: CDR1 MNHEY, CDR2 SVGEGT. The CDR3 has 14 amino acids. The DNA for the CDR3 is TGTGCCAGCAACCGGGACAGGGGGCTCTATGGCTACACCTTC. It encodes CASNRDRGLYGYTF.

The V call is TRBV4-1, the J call TRBJ2-7; 7 nucleotides match TRBD1. Trimming took 0 bases from V and 6 from J; bases not matched to a gene: 5. This CDR3 contains 14 residues. In germline, CDR1 is MGHRA, CDR2 YSYEKL. The CDR3 reads CASSQELHRGEQYF. The CDR3 coding sequence is TGCGCCAGCAGCCAAGAATTACACAGGGGCGAGCAGTACTTC.

The table lists this clonotype with a few counts. The chain uses TRBV5-1 and TRBJ2-1, with 11 bases fitting TRBD1. Looked up from germline, CDR1 is SGHRS and CDR2 is YFSETQ. V lost 3 bases, J lost 5 bases, and 16 bases stayed unmatched. The CDR3 spans 19 residues. Here the CDR3 reads CASSSVNPGQGVGDNEQFF. DNA of the CDR3: TGCGCCAGCAGCTCGGTGAATCCGGGACAGGGGGTTGGCGACAATGAGCAGTTCTTC.

This clonotype occurred a few times. The rearrangement links TRBV9 to TRBJ1-5, with no clear D. Looked up from germline, CDR1 is SGDLS and CDR2 is YYNGEE. Trimming left V 0 bases short and J 0 bases short, with 4 bases between. The CDR3 runs 14 residues. The CDR3 spells CASSVGFSNQPQHF. CDR3 sequence (DNA): TGTGCCAGCAGCGTAGGGTTTAGCAATCAGCCCCAGCATTTT. The entire variable domain, with the rest obtained from reference TRBV9 and TRBJ1-5, is as follows: DSGVTQTPKHLITATGQRVTLRCSPRSGDLSVYWYQQSLDQGLQFLIQYYNGEERAKGNILERFSAQQFPDLHSELNLSSLELGDSALYFCASSVGFSNQPQHFGDGTRLSIL.

This clonotype came up a few times. This chain connects TRBV9 to TRBJ2-3, with TRBD2 matching 9 bases. V shed 1 base and J 2 bases; nucleotides not matched to a gene: 5. Germline CDR1 SGDLS, CDR2 YYNGEE. This CDR3 region has 16 residues. CDR3 region: CASSVSRGGDTDTQYF. DNA for the CDR3: TGTGCCAGCAGCGTATCGCGGGGGGGCGACACAGATACGCAGTATTTT.

This clonotype has just one count. V and J are TRBV12-3 or TRBV12-4 and TRBJ2-5; D is possibly TRBD2 (5 bases). The J call may be incorrect, as the DNA end agrees better with TRBJ2-7. This CDR3 is built from 13 residues. CDR3 bases: TGTGCCACTAGCCCCGGAGGCGGATACGAGCAGTACTTC. Its translation: CATSPGGGYEQYF.